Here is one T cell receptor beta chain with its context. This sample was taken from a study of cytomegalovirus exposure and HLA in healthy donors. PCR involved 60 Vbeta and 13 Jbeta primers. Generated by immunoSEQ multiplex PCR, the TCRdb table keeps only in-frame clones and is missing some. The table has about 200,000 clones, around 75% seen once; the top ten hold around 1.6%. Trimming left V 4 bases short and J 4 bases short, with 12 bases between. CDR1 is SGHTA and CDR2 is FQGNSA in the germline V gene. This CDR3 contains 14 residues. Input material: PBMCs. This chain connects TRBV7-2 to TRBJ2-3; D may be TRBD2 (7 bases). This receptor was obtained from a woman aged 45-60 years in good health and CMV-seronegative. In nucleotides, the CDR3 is TGTGCCAGCAGCTGGGGAGGGGGGGCAGATACGCAGTATTTT. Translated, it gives CASSWGGGADTQYF.